What follows describes a single T cell receptor (beta chain). These data belong to a study of technical replicates of blood from a few donors. Clones were read by immunoSEQ multiplex PCR, and TCRdb kept only the in-frame ones, dropping some. The sample yields some 84,000 clones, roughly 91% seen once. The germline CDR1 and CDR2 sequences are KGHSH and LQKENI. The CDR3 consists of 14 residues. V dropped 5 bases and J dropped 2; count of bases not matched to a gene: 5. The sequence was obtained from a human donor in good health. The rearrangement uses TRBV18 and TRBJ2-7, with TRBD1 matching over 8 bases. The sequencing sample was made of T cells isolated from PBMCs. CDR3 sequence: CASSIGQGPYEQYF. The CDR3 region has the DNA TGTGCCAGCTCAATCGGACAGGGACCCTACGAGCAGTACTTC.